This T cell receptor beta chain is from a study of T cell responses to AZD1222 COVID-19 vaccine. The overall study: Some second doses came at about 4 weeks and others at about 12 weeks; these were pooled.

The method was immunoSEQ multiplex PCR; TCRdb's version includes in-frame clones alone and lacks a portion of them. Among more than 150,000 clones listed, approximately 90% were seen once. Study observations and caveats: Vaccination with two AZD1222 doses was followed by a rise in Spike-specific TCR breadth and depth.

About this clone itself: Antigen unknown.

Specimen: peripheral blood, collected on day 0 of AZD1222 vaccination. The source is an adult in good health.

The DNA for the CDR3 is TGCGCCAGCAGCTTGGAATCGGTACCGGGGGAAAAACTGTTTTTT. The encoded protein is CASSLESVPGEKLFF. The chain recombines TRBV5-1 with TRBJ1-4; D is undetermined. The V end lost 0 bases, the J end lost 8 bases, and 14 bases lay between the germline ends. The CDR3 runs 15 residues. Germline lookup yields CDR1 SGHRS and CDR2 YFSETQ.